The source of this T cell receptor beta chain is a study of graft-versus-host responses after intestinal transplantation (dated by TCRdb to the early 2020s). About the full investigation: The transplants that recipients received were multivisceral, liver-intestinal, or isolated intestinal. Rather than going through the commercial service, samples from three later patients were sequenced in-house on an Illumina MiSeq and processed with MiXCR. Donor T cell macrochimerism was defined as a peak of at least 4% donor T cells among recipient peripheral blood mononuclear cells. To identify alloreactive clones, pre-transplant mixed lymphocyte reaction products were sequenced and compared with unstimulated pre-transplant donor and recipient T cells. The cohort enrolled about two dozen intestinal transplant recipients including one retransplant, and a few patients lacking pretransplant specimens were excluded. All recipients received anti-thymocyte globulin induction followed by maintenance tacrolimus and steroids for around three years. After intestinal transplantation, graft-versus-host and host-versus-graft alloreactive T cell clones in the graft, circulation and bone marrow were tracked using bulk TCR-beta CDR3 sequencing. What the study reported, not specific to this receptor: Early after transplant, peak levels of circulating GvH clones were found to be associated with declines in HvG clones. The relatively low number and heterogeneity of intestinal transplant patients limited the conclusions. High GvH to HvG T cell clonal ratios were observed in the allografts of patients with donor T cell macrochimerism. GvH clones turned up in recipient bone marrow, with some appearing earlier in ileal mucosa or blood, a pattern consistent with an intestinal mucosal origin.

From the cysteine through the phenylalanine, the CDR3 covers 17 amino acids. The only DNA kept is the CDR3, 51 bases in frame from the first base. CDR1 and CDR2, per the germline V gene, are SNHLY and FYNNEI. V is pared back by 4 bases and J by 1 base, with 16 bases lying between the germline termini. In this sample, this clone turned up once. Its antigen is unknown. No much larger clonotype is one base removed from it; base qualities were not supplied. The method behind the library was the immunoSEQ multiplex PCR assay. In most patients, genomic DNA was isolated using the Qiagen DNeasy Blood and Tissue Kit and sent frozen to Adaptive Biotechnologies for TCR sequencing. For most patients, genomic DNA was subjected to high-throughput TCR-beta CDR3 sequencing by Adaptive Biotechnologies. On the study's bioinformatics: Adaptive's ImmunoSEQ software supplied the TCR sequencing data for 18 patients, while MiXCR and VDJtools were used to process a few other patients. To correct CD4 versus CD8 sorting errors, sequences present in both subsets at a frequency ratio below 5:1 were removed. CDR3 nucleotide sequences shared between donor and recipient were removed because their origin could not be assigned. Alloreactive clones required at least 2-fold expansion over unstimulated cells and minimum CFSE-low frequency of 0.002% (template counts) or 0.001% (read counts). A clone was considered mappable if detected in the sequenced pre-transplant spleen, lymph node, or MLR CFSE-low populations of the donor or recipient. The cumulative frequency of alloreactive clones was calculated as a percentage of all sequences, weighted by copy number. Here the immuneACCESS table is served through TCRdb, limited to in-frame sequences with V and J called. Missing clones are a known gap in these copies; in checked studies unresolved V genes cover under half, and the rest lacks a known reason. D and trimming were read from the DNA, whereas the V and J calls and clone size are those reported in that table. Recorded for this sample are around 24,000 clones; more than 75% of them occurred a single time. Of the sample, 0.93% is held by the ten largest clones.

The sample's time point label is to be understood as: cells obtained before transplantation from donor or recipient. CD3+CD4+ and CD3+CD8+ populations were FACS-sorted from unstimulated pre-transplant donor and recipient cells taken from spleen or lymph nodes. The clonotype originates from a human donor who was the organ donor for an intestinal transplant. Recombination connected TRBV2 to TRBJ2-2; tentative D gene TRBD2, with 5 bases matching. Material: unstimulated CD8+ T cells sorted from spleen or lymph node cells, obtained before transplant. The CDR3 protein: CASSVFTVGVNTGELFF. The nucleotides read TGTGCCAGCAGTGTTTTCACTGTGGGAGTGAACACCGGGGAGCTGTTTTTT.